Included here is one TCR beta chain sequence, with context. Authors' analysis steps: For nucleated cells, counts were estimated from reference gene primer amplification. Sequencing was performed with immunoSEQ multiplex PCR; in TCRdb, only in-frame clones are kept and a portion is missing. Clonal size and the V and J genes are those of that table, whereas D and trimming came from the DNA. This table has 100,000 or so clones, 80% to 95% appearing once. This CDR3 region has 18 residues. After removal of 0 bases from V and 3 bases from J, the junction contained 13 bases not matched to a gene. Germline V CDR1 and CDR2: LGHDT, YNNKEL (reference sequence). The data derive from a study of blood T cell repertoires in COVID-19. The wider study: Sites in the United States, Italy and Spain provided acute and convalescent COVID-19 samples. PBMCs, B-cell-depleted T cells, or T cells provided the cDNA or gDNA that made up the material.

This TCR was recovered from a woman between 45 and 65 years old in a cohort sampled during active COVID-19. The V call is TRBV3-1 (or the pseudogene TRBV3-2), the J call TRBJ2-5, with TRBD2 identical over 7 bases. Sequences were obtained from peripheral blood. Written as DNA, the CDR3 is TGTGCCAGCAGCCAAGATTCGGTGGCGGGAGTGTATAAAGAGACCCAGTACTTC. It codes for CASSQDSVAGVYKETQYF.